The clone carrying this T cell receptor beta chain was seen a few times. This sample was taken from a study of OX40 agonist ivuxolimab in advanced cancers. Study-level background: At 0.01 to 10 mg/kg, ivuxolimab was administered intravenously to patients every 2 weeks. Earlier treatment with anti-PD-1, anti-PD-L1 or anti-CTLA-4 was permitted, and 35% to 45% had received some.

Data came from immunoSEQ multiplex PCR; TCRdb stores just in-frame clones and leaves some out. The repertoire includes tens of thousands of clones, about 80% of them detected once, and about 4.5% sits in the top ten. The V gene lost 0 bases and the J gene lost 4 bases, with 9 bases spanning the gap. Germline V CDR1 and CDR2: SQVTM, ANQGSEA. The CDR3 is 13 amino acids. Specimen: CD4+ or CD8+ T cells sorted from blood, collected in a trial of the OX40 agonist ivuxolimab. V usage is TRBV29-1 and J usage is TRBJ1-2; D remains unclear. The clonotype was recovered from an adult with an advanced solid tumor such as melanoma, head and neck, liver or kidney cancer. The DNA for the CDR3 is TGCAGCGTTGAAGAGCGGCTTTCCTATGGCTACACCTTC. As protein: CSVEERLSYGYTF.